This is a list of T cell receptor beta chains from one sample in a study of blood T cell repertoires in COVID-19. Here immunoSEQ multiplex PCR was the method, and the copy in TCRdb shows in-frame clones only, minus some. The repertoire holds roughly 170,000 clones, with around nine tenths as singletons. Specimen: peripheral blood. These receptor sequences come from a woman aged 18-35 years who had recovered from COVID-19. Both conserved end residues are trimmed from each CDR3. Rows give clone size only sometimes, using once, few, many, or a class for an expanded clone.

v_gene: TRBV19
j_gene: TRBJ2-2
abundance: .
CDR3aa: ASTTGANTGELF

v_gene: TRBV7-8
j_gene: TRBJ2-1
abundance: .
CDR3aa: ASSPRRGLF

v_gene: TRBV7-9
j_gene: TRBJ2-3
abundance: .
CDR3aa: ASSTLGEEDTDTQY

v_gene: TRBV12-3/TRBV12-4
j_gene: TRBJ1-1
abundance: few
CDR3aa: ASSPIPRVEAF

v_gene: TRBV5-1
j_gene: TRBJ2-3
abundance: .
CDR3aa: ASSLRGDSPDTQY

v_gene: TRBV19
j_gene: TRBJ2-7
abundance: .
CDR3aa: ASSIGDWREQY

v_gene: TRBV28
j_gene: TRBJ1-5
abundance: .
CDR3aa: ASSLWRDRGDQPQH

v_gene: TRBV10-3
j_gene: TRBJ2-7
abundance: .
CDR3aa: AISDMDREIVRQY

v_gene: TRBV7-2
j_gene: TRBJ1-5
abundance: once
CDR3aa: ASSAREGNQPQH

v_gene: TRBV6-2/TRBV6-3
j_gene: TRBJ2-1
abundance: .
CDR3aa: ASSLIPPVNNEQF

v_gene: TRBV4-3
j_gene: TRBJ1-1
abundance: .
CDR3aa: ASSQDVTIWAEAF

v_gene: TRBV11-2
j_gene: TRBJ2-3
abundance: .
CDR3aa: ASSPPAGPADTQY

v_gene: TRBV28
j_gene: TRBJ1-2
abundance: .
CDR3aa: ASRSEQGPYGYT

v_gene: TRBV7-2
j_gene: TRBJ2-3
abundance: .
CDR3aa: ASSSSPTQY

v_gene: TRBV29-1
j_gene: TRBJ2-3
abundance: .
CDR3aa: SVGASGGADTQY

v_gene: TRBV27
j_gene: TRBJ2-3
abundance: .
CDR3aa: ASRVAGVPRASTDTQY

v_gene: TRBV7-9
j_gene: TRBJ2-5
abundance: once
CDR3aa: ASGRIGTGGTETQY

v_gene: TRBV3-1/TRBV3-2
j_gene: TRBJ1-1
abundance: .
CDR3aa: ASSQAGTGNTEAF

v_gene: TRBV27
j_gene: TRBJ2-3
abundance: .
CDR3aa: ASSLGGVTDTQY

v_gene: TRBV15
j_gene: TRBJ1-2
abundance: .
CDR3aa: ATSSLWLTGHYGYT

v_gene: TRBV3-1/TRBV3-2
j_gene: TRBJ2-2
abundance: .
CDR3aa: ASSQYPYWFDTGELF

v_gene: TRBV4-3
j_gene: TRBJ1-1
abundance: .
CDR3aa: ASSLITGGWGTEAF

v_gene: TRBV5-1
j_gene: TRBJ2-3
abundance: .
CDR3aa: ASSITGTNTDTQY

v_gene: TRBV5-4
j_gene: TRBJ2-1
abundance: .
CDR3aa: ASSPGGQGGREQF

v_gene: TRBV14
j_gene: TRBJ2-1
abundance: .
CDR3aa: ASSQVSTYNEQF

v_gene: TRBV5-4
j_gene: TRBJ1-4
abundance: .
CDR3aa: ASSSTGGEEKLF

v_gene: TRBV30
j_gene: TRBJ2-1
abundance: .
CDR3aa: AWSVSSGNVDEQF

v_gene: TRBV5-1
j_gene: TRBJ1-2
abundance: .
CDR3aa: ASRRGAYTGYT

v_gene: TRBV19
j_gene: TRBJ1-1
abundance: few
CDR3aa: ASSMYSHMNTEAF

v_gene: TRBV21-1
j_gene: TRBJ2-7
abundance: .
CDR3aa: ASSTPQALSYEQY

v_gene: TRBV23-1
j_gene: TRBJ1-4
abundance: .
CDR3aa: ASLDRDKLRKLF

v_gene: TRBV18
j_gene: TRBJ1-1
abundance: .
CDR3aa: ASSQWAGENTEAF

v_gene: TRBV5-4
j_gene: TRBJ1-2
abundance: .
CDR3aa: ASSFPGGIFYGYT

v_gene: TRBV7-8
j_gene: TRBJ2-6
abundance: .
CDR3aa: ASSPGTGVGANVLT

v_gene: TRBV27
j_gene: TRBJ2-7
abundance: .
CDR3aa: ASSSSQTYEQY

v_gene: TRBV2
j_gene: TRBJ2-3
abundance: .
CDR3aa: ASSPLLADYDTQY

v_gene: TRBV2
j_gene: TRBJ2-3
abundance: .
CDR3aa: ASSRDRVEDTQY

v_gene: TRBV19
j_gene: TRBJ2-1
abundance: .
CDR3aa: ASSAPTGAVYNEQF

v_gene: TRBV19
j_gene: TRBJ2-7
abundance: once
CDR3aa: ASSRSGSNTYEQY

v_gene: TRBV3-1/TRBV3-2
j_gene: TRBJ2-2
abundance: .
CDR3aa: ASSQERTRQSVTGELF

v_gene: TRBV4-3
j_gene: TRBJ2-1
abundance: once
CDR3aa: ASSQEQGGEQF

v_gene: TRBV7-8
j_gene: TRBJ2-1
abundance: .
CDR3aa: ASSLAGAGFSSYNEQF

v_gene: TRBV27
j_gene: TRBJ2-7
abundance: few
CDR3aa: ASSLRASYEQY

v_gene: TRBV18
j_gene: TRBJ2-1
abundance: .
CDR3aa: ASSPRDLSYNEQF

v_gene: TRBV2
j_gene: TRBJ2-3
abundance: .
CDR3aa: ASSEEAGTSTDTQY

v_gene: TRBV27
j_gene: TRBJ1-6
abundance: .
CDR3aa: ASSPSQKPNSPLH

v_gene: TRBV4-1
j_gene: TRBJ2-1
abundance: .
CDR3aa: ASSRHREGNEQF

v_gene: TRBV27
j_gene: TRBJ2-2
abundance: .
CDR3aa: ASSLSVVITGELF

v_gene: TRBV7-9
j_gene: TRBJ1-3
abundance: .
CDR3aa: ASSLDRAGNTIY

v_gene: TRBV9
j_gene: TRBJ1-2
abundance: .
CDR3aa: ASSPWATGRDGYT

v_gene: TRBV2
j_gene: TRBJ1-1
abundance: many
CDR3aa: ASSRQDWEAF

v_gene: TRBV7-2
j_gene: TRBJ2-1
abundance: .
CDR3aa: ASSLVASPHEQF

v_gene: TRBV4-1
j_gene: TRBJ2-1
abundance: .
CDR3aa: ASSQGAGGANEQF

v_gene: TRBV7-9
j_gene: TRBJ1-2
abundance: .
CDR3aa: ASSLAGGLDYGYT

v_gene: TRBV29-1
j_gene: TRBJ1-1
abundance: .
CDR3aa: SVRGVNTEAF